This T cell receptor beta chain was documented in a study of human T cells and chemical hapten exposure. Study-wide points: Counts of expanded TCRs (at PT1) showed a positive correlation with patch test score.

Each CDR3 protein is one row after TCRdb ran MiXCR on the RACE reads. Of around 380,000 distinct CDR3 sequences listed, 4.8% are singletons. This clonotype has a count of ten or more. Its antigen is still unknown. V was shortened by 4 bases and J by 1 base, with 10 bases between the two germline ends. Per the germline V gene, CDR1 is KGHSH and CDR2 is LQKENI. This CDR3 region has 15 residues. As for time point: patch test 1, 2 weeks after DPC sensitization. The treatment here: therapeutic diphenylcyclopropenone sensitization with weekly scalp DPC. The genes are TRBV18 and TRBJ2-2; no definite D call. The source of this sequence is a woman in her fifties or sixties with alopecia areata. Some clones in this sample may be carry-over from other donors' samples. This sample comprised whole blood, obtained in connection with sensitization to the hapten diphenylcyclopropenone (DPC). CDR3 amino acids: CASSLRPGNTGELFF. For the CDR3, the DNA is TGTGCCAGCTCACTCCGACCCGGGAACACCGGGGAGCTGTTTTTT.